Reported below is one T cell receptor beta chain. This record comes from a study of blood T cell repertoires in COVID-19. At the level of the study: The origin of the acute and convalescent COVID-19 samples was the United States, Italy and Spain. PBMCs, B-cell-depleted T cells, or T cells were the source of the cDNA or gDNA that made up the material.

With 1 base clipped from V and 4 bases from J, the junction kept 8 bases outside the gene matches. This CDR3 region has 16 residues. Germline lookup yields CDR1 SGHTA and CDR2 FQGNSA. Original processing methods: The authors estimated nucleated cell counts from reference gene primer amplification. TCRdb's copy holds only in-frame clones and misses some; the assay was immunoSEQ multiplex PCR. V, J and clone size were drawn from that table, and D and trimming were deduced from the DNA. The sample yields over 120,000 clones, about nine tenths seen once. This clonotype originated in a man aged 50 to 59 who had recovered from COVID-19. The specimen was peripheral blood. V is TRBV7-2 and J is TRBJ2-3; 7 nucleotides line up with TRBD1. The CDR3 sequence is CASSLVGGVSADTQYF. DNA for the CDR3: TGTGCCAGCAGCTTAGTAGGGGGCGTTTCAGCAGATACGCAGTATTTT.